The clone carrying this TCR beta chain showed up many times. Antigen: not known. The data are from a study of metastatic and nonmetastatic thyroid tumors. Study background: Repertoires from blood and tumor or nodule tissue of malignant and benign thyroid patients were compared.

How the authors handled the data: CDR3 differences across clinicopathological groups were used to build a distant-metastasis classifier for papillary thyroid cancer. TCRdb redid the clone calls on the PCR reads using MiXCR. The authors' filters were not applied to this entry. This table has 35,000 to 45,000 clones, around 10% appearing once. After removal of 5 bases from V and 5 bases from J, the junction contained 6 bases not matched to a gene. The CDR3 contains 14 residues. Germline V lookup: CDR1 SGHTA, CDR2 FQGNSA. Study outcomes and limitations: TCR beta diversity was reportedly significantly higher in malignant thyroid tumors than benign nodules, in blood and tumor.

Thyroid surgery took place with no prior treatment in any patient. This receptor was taken from a male donor with papillary thyroid cancer or a benign thyroid nodule (not recorded which). Some clones in this sample may be carry-over from other donors' samples. The rearrangement links TRBV7-2 to TRBJ2-7; 10 nucleotides match TRBD1. The sequencing input was blood. The CDR3 here is CASSRRGQGNEQYF. The CDR3 nucleotides are TGTGCCAGCAGCCGTCGGGGACAGGGGAACGAGCAGTACTTC.